Below are 17 T cell receptor beta chains sequenced from a single sample in a study of CD8 T cells in ankylosing spondylitis. TCRdb reprocessed the 5' RACE reads via MiXCR and lists one record per CDR3 protein. The sample lists around 180,000 distinct CDR3 sequences, roughly 13% seen once, with approximately 10% in the top ten. Sequenced: blood, either unsorted or a sorted T cell fraction (not recorded which). These receptors all come from a female donor with ankylosing spondylitis or in good health (not recorded which).

As to this clonotype: One junction end does not reproduce the germline sequence, and a read error may be involved. The chain links TRBV12-3 or TRBV12-4 to TRBJ2-7, with D possibly being TRBD1 (6 bases). The CDR3 extends over 13 amino acids. DNA for the CDR3: TGTGCCAGCAGGCCTACAGGGTCCGACGAGCAGCACTTC. Amino acids: CASRPTGSDEQHF.

This clonotype was seen at least ten times. The rearrangement uses TRBV12-5 and TRBJ1-4; D possibly corresponds to TRBD1 (5 bases). Trimming shortened V by 4 bases and J by 10 bases, and 16 bases separated the two germline ends. Germline values: CDR1 LGHNT, CDR2 FRNRAP. The CDR3 is made up of 14 amino acids. The CDR3 region has the DNA TGTGCTAGTGGTTCATCCCTGGAGCAGGGAAAACTGTTTTTT. This gives the protein CASGSSLEQGKLFF.

This clonotype has a count of ten or more. The V gene is TRBV20-1, the J gene TRBJ1-1, with TRBD1 identical over 7 bases. Trimming cost V 5 bases and J 1 base; bases outside gene matches: 10. Germline V lookup: CDR1 DFQATT, CDR2 SNEGSKA (reference sequence). There are 15 residues in the CDR3. CDR3 sequence reads: CSAGQGGFKNTEAFF. CDR3 in DNA: TGCAGTGCTGGGCAGGGGGGCTTTAAGAACACTGAAGCTTTCTTT.

This clonotype was observed many times. This chain links TRBV7-2 with TRBJ2-7, with TRBD2 matching 7 bases. This CDR3 region has 14 residues. V shed 4 bases, J shed 4 bases, and the junction held 7 bases outside the gene matches. Germline V gene data show CDR1 as SGHTA and CDR2 as FQGNSA. This CDR3 reads CASSWAEGGYEQYF. The CDR3 region has the DNA TGTGCCAGCAGCTGGGCCGAGGGAGGGTACGAGCAGTACTTC.

The chain uses TRBV7-2 and TRBJ2-1; D call uncertain. V shed 1 base and J shed 3 bases, with 13 bases lying between them. Germline CDR1 and CDR2: SGHTA and FQGNSA. This CDR3 has 16 amino acids. In DNA, the CDR3 is TGTGCCAGCAGCTTAGGCCATCTCTGGGACTACAATGAGCAGTTCTTC. Translating gives CASSLGHLWDYNEQFF. Full variable domain (remainder filled in from reference TRBV7-2 and TRBJ2-1): GAGVSQSPSNKVTEKGKDVELRCDPISGHTALYWYRQSLGQGLEFLIYFQGNSAPDKSGLPSDRFSAERTGGSVSTLTIQRTQQEDSAVYLCASSLGHLWDYNEQFFGPGTRLTVL.

The rearrangement uses TRBV5-1 and TRBJ2-2; TRBD2 aligns across 7 bases. Germline-derived CDR1 and CDR2 are SGHRS and YFSETQ. The J segment lost 0 bases and the V segment lost 2 bases, leaving 4 bases of the junction unmatched. This CDR3 spans 16 amino acids. The CDR3 DNA sequence: TGCGCCAGCAGCTTTGGGGGGGGAGCGAACACCGGGGAGCTGTTTTTT. Its protein is CASSFGGGANTGELFF.

On this clonotype itself: A much larger clone lies a single base off, so this may be a read error. This sequence joins TRBV5-1 and TRBJ2-7; TRBD1 agrees at 8 bases. Germline CDR1 and CDR2: SGHRS and YFSETQ. The CDR3 covers 14 residues. CDR3 region: CASSMDREYYQQYF. CDR3 DNA: TGCGCCAGCAGCATGGACAGGGAGTACTACCAGCAGTACTTC.

About this clonotype itself: This clone may be a read error of a much larger clone one base away. The gene calls are TRBV20-1 and TRBJ2-4; 10 nucleotides agree with TRBD2. The CDR3 consists of 13 residues. Germline V gene sequence: CDR1 DFQATT, CDR2 SNEGSKA (reference sequence). The CDR3 bases are TGCAGTACTAGTTCTCTAGCGGGAGTAAATCAGTACTTC. Translating it yields CSTSSLAGVNQYF.

Ten or more counts support this clonotype. The chain's CDR3 is CASSIPTGIYHEQYF. CDR3 nucleotide sequence: TGTGCCAGCAGCATACCGACAGGGATCTACCACGAGCAGTACTTC. The chain links TRBV7-2 to TRBJ2-7; 7 bases align to TRBD1. V dropped 5 bases and J dropped 5; count of bases not matched to a gene: 12. This CDR3 has 15 amino acids. Germline V gene lookup returns CDR1 SGHTA and CDR2 FQGNSA.

Many counts were recorded for this clonotype. V usage is TRBV7-2 and J usage is TRBJ2-3; no clear D gene. In germline, CDR1 is SGHTA, CDR2 FQGNSA. CDR3 size: 12 residues. The V end lost 7 bases, the J end lost 6 bases, and 11 bases lay between the germline ends. CDR3 bases: TGTGCCAGCACCCCAGTAAGGGATACGCAGTATTTT. It yields the protein CASTPVRDTQYF.

The chain recombines TRBV5-1 with TRBJ2-1; 9 nucleotides agree with TRBD2. Germline assignment: CDR1 SGHRS and CDR2 YFSETQ. Trimming removed 0 bases from V and 6 bases from J; junction bases left unmatched: 7. The CDR3 consists of 16 residues. Here the CDR3 DNA reads TGCGCCAGCAGCTTGGAACCGACTAGCGGAACCAATGAGCAGTTCTTC. It is translated as CASSLEPTSGTNEQFF.

V is TRBV18 and J is TRBJ1-5; TRBD1 might be the D (5 bases). The V gene's germline CDR1 is KGHSH and CDR2 LQKENI. The ends were cut back, 3 bases at V and 7 bases at J, with 19 bases in the middle. The CDR3 covers 16 residues. In DNA, the CDR3 is TGTGCCAGCTCACCCGGGCCTCCCGGGGGGAAACAGCCCCAGCATTTT. Its translation: CASSPGPPGGKQPQHF.

The gene calls are TRBV5-1 and TRBJ2-1; 8 nucleotides line up with TRBD2. The V and J ends lost 4 bases and 6 bases, in that order; junction bases with no gene match: 9. Germline lookup yields CDR1 SGHRS and CDR2 YFSETQ. This CDR3 comprises 15 residues. The DNA of the CDR3 is TGCGCCAGCAGCGCGGGACTAGTGGTTTCCAATGAGCAGTTCTTC. Translating it yields CASSAGLVVSNEQFF.

The chain couples TRBV4-3 to TRBJ2-7, with 7 bases identical to TRBD2. V lost 1 base to trimming and J lost 3 bases; unmatched junction nucleotides: 6. The CDR3 sequence is 15 residues long. Germline-derived CDR1 and CDR2 are LGHNA and YSLEER. The CDR3 DNA reads TGCGCCAGCAGCCAAGCGGCGGGCGGGGGCTACGAGCAGTACTTC. The encoded protein is CASSQAAGGGYEQYF.

This clonotype was observed many times. The chain links TRBV20-1 to TRBJ2-1, with 12 bases that match TRBD2. V shed 5 bases and J 4 bases; nucleotides not matched to a gene: 15. Germline lookup yields CDR1 DFQATT and CDR2 SNEGSKA (reference sequence). The CDR3 is 18 amino acids. CDR3 protein: CSALEIARLAGAYNEQFF. CDR3 coding DNA: TGCAGTGCTCTAGAGATCGCCCGACTAGCGGGAGCTTACAATGAGCAGTTCTTC.

This clonotype was observed a few times. The chain couples TRBV5-1 to TRBJ1-5; D is perhaps TRBD1 (5 bases). Germline CDR1 SGHRS, CDR2 YFSETQ. Trimming took 0 bases from V and 3 from J, leaving 7 bases between them. CDR3 length: 14 residues. DNA of the CDR3: TGCGCCAGCAGCTTGGAGGGGATCAATCAGCCCCAGCATTTT. It translates to CASSLEGINQPQHF.

In its sample, this clonotype was seen many times. The genes are TRBV19 and TRBJ2-7; a weak D match, TRBD1 (7 bases). The CDR3 contains 15 residues. Germline-derived CDR1 and CDR2 are LNHDA and SQIVND (reference sequence). Trimming took off 1 base at V and 2 bases at J, with 12 bases between the two ends. The DNA of the CDR3 is TGTGCCAGTAGTATAGGCGGGACAGAAACCTACGAGCAGTACTTC. This codes for CASSIGGTETYEQYF.